Below are 8 T cell receptor beta chains sequenced from a single sample in a study of identical twins. TCRdb re-derived calls from the 5' RACE reads in MiXCR, one entry per CDR3 protein. The sample lists over 500,000 distinct CDR3 sequences, less than 25% seen once, with under 0.95% in the top ten. These data were also filed under a second study, of T cells expressing NK-cell markers.

The sample comprised CD4+ T cells sorted from blood. These receptors were collected from a woman aged 18 to 35 in good health.

This clonotype was found a few times. The rearrangement links TRBV12-3 or TRBV12-4 to TRBJ1-3; D unclear. CDR3 length: 15 amino acids. The germline V and J ends were trimmed by 6 bases and 2 bases, with 14 bases remaining between them. CDR3 bases: TGTGCCAGCAGGCCCCTTGGGCAGGCTGGAAACACCATATATTTT. Its protein product is CASRPLGQAGNTIYF.

At least ten counts were recorded for this clonotype. The chain employs TRBV6-1 and TRBJ1-2; D ambiguous. Trimming left V 9 bases short and J 0 bases short, with 11 bases between. The germline V gene has CDR1 MNHNS and CDR2 SASEGT. The CDR3 totals 13 residues. The CDR3 sequence is CASRVETNYGYTF. Here the CDR3 DNA reads TGTGCCAGTAGGGTGGAGACTAACTATGGCTACACCTTC.

The V and J genes are TRBV6-4 and TRBJ2-1; the match to TRBD2 covers 9 bases. The CDR3 loop spans 15 amino acids. The germline CDR1 and CDR2 sequences are MRHNA and SNTAGT. The V segment lost 7 bases and the J segment 4 bases; nucleotides outside the gene matches: 8. The CDR3 spells CASKPAGGSYNEQFF. CDR3 nucleotide sequence: TGTGCCAGCAAACCAGCGGGGGGTTCGTACAATGAGCAGTTCTTC.

This chain links TRBV4-3 with TRBJ2-2, with D perhaps assigned TRBD1 or TRBD2 (6 bases each). CDR1 and CDR2 (germline): LGHNA, YSLEER. The CDR3 is made up of 14 amino acids. Trimming stripped 3 bases from V and 6 bases from J, with 11 bases between. CDR3 residues: CASSQGGRPGELFF. CDR3 DNA: TGCGCCAGCAGCCAGGGGGGCCGGCCCGGGGAGCTGTTTTTT.

This clonotype was detected only a few times. This sequence joins TRBV20-1 and TRBJ2-7; 11 nucleotides align to TRBD1. In germline, CDR1 is DFQATT, CDR2 SNEGSKA (reference sequence). The junction had 7 bases not matched to a gene; V was cut back by 3 bases and J by 6 bases. The CDR3 spans 14 residues. This chain's CDR3 is CSASPPGTGGEQYF. In DNA, the CDR3 is TGCAGTGCTAGTCCCCCCGGGACAGGGGGCGAGCAGTACTTC.

This clonotype showed up just a few times. The J gene is TRBJ1-2, the V gene TRBV7-8; tentatively, D is TRBD1 (6 bases). Germline values: CDR1 SGHVS, CDR2 FQNEAQ. The length of the CDR3 is 14 residues. Trimming shortened V by 1 base and J by 8 bases, and 14 bases separated the two germline ends. This CDR3 is CASSLEAGAEGYTF. CDR3 DNA sequence: TGTGCCAGCAGCTTAGAGGCAGGGGCAGAAGGCTACACCTTC.

The rearrangement uses TRBV15 and TRBJ2-7, with 9 nucleotides matching TRBD2. V was pared by 4 bases and J by 0 bases, with 1 base of the junction left unmatched. CDR1 is LNHNV, CDR2 YYDKDF, per germline (reference sequence). The CDR3 totals 14 residues. CDR3 in DNA: TGTGCCACCAGCAAGCGGGGGGTCTCCTACGAGCAGTACTTC. Translating it yields CATSKRGVSYEQYF.

This clonotype appeared a few times. V and J are TRBV6-6 and TRBJ1-5; D is undetermined. V was shortened by 2 bases and J by 4 bases, with 6 bases between the two germline ends. Germline-derived CDR1 and CDR2 are MNHNY and SVGAGI (reference sequence). This CDR3 comprises 13 residues. In DNA, the CDR3 is TGTGCCAGCAGTTACGGGGAGAATCAGCCCCAGCATTTT. This translates into CASSYGENQPQHF.